This T cell receptor beta chain was recorded in a study of T-cell memory formation after mild COVID-19. TCRdb processed the 5' RACE reads anew with MiXCR; each CDR3 protein has one entry. The table shows a few hundred thousand distinct CDR3 sequences, with roughly 21% occurring only once. The CDR3 consists of 15 residues. Trimming removed 4 bases at V and 4 bases at J, with 13 bases between. Germline CDR1 reads LNHDA; CDR2 reads SQIVND (reference sequence). The chain joins TRBV19 to TRBJ1-4; D is uncertain. This receptor was identified in a young man who had mild COVID-19 (a few samples of this study predate the infection). Cell type and time point are not known. Specimen: PBMCs or a T cell subset sorted from them (not recorded which). The CDR3 is CASSTPDTINEKLFF. The DNA for the CDR3 is TGTGCCAGTAGTACTCCCGACACGATTAATGAAAAACTGTTTTTT.